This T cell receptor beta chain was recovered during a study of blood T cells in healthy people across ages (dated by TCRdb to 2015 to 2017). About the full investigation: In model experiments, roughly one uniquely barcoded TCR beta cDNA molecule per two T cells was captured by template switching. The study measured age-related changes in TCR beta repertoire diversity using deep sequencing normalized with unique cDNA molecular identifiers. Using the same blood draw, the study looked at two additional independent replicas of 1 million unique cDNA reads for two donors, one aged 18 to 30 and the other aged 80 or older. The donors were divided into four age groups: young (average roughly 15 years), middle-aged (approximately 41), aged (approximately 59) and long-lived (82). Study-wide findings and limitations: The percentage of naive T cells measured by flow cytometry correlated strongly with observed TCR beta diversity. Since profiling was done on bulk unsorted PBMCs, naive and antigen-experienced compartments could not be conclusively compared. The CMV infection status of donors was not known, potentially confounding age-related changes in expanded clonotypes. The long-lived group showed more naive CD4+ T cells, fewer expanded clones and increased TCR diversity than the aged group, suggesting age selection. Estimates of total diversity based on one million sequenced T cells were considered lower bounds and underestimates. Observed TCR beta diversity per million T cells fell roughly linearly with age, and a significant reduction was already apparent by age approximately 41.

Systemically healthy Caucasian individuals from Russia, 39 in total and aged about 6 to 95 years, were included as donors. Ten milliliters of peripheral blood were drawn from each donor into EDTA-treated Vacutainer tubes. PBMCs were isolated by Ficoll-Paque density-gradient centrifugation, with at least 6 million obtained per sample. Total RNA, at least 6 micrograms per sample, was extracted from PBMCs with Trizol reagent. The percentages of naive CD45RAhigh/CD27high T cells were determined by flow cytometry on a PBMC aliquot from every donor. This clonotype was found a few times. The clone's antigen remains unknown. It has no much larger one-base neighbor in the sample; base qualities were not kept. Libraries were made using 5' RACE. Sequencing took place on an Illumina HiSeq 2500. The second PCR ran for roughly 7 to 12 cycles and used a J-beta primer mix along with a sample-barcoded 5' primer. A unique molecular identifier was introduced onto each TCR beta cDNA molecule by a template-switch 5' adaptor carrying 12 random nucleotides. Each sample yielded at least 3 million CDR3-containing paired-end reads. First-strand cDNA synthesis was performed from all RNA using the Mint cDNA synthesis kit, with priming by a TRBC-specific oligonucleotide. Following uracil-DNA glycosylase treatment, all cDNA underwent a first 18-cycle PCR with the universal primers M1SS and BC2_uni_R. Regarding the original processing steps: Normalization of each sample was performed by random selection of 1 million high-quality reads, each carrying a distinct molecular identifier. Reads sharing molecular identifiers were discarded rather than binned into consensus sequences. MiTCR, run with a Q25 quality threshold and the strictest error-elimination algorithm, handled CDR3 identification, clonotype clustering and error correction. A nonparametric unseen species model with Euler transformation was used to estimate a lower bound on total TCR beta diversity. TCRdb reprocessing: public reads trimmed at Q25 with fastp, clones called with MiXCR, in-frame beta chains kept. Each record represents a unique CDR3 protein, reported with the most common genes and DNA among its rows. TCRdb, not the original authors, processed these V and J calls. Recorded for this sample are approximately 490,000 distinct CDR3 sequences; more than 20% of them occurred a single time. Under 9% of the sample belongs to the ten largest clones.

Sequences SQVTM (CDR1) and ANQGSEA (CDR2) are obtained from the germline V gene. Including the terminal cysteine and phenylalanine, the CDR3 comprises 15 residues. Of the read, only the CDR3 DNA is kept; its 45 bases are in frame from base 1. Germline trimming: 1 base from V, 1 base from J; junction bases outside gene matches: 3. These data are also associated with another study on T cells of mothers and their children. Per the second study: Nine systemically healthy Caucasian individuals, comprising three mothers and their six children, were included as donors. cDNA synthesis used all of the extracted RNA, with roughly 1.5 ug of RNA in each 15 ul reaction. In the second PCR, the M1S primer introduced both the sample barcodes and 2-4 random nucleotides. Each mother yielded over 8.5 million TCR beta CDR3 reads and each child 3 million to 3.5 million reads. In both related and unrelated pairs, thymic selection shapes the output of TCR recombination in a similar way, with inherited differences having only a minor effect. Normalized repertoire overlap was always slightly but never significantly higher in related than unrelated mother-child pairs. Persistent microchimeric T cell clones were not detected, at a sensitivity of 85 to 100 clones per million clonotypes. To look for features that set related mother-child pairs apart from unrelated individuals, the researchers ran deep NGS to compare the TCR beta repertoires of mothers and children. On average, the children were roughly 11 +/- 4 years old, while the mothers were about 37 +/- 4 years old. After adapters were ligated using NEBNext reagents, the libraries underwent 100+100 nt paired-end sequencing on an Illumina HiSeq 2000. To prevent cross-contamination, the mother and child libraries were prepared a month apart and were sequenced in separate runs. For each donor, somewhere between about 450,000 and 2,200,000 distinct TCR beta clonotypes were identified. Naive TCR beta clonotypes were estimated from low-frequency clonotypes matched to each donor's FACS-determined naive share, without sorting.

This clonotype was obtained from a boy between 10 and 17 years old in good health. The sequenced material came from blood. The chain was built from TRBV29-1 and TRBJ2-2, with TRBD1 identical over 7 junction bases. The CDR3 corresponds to CSVEGDSLNTGELFF. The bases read TGCAGCGTTGAAGGGGACAGTCTGAACACCGGGGAGCTGTTTTTT.